This TCR beta chain was observed in a study of T-cell reconstitution after alpha-beta-depleted transplantation in children (dated by TCRdb to 2016 to 2017). About the full investigation: Using TCR repertoire profiling, the study followed T-cell immune reconstitution in a quantitative way in children after TCRalphabeta/CD19-depleted allogeneic hematopoietic cell transplantation. Study-wide conclusions, independent of this receptor: Apparently early alphabetaT-cell count recovery about two months after transplant reportedly relied on only several hundred rapidly expanded clones derived from non-depleted graft cells. Over subsequent months, a decline in hyperexpanded clone frequencies was noted, and after one year, T-cell counts and TCRbeta diversity were mostly ascribed to newly produced T cells. In some patients, high TCRbeta diversity at day 60 was attributed to recipient T cells and intrathymic progenitors that had survived conditioning.

The germline V gene (reference sequence) provides CDR1 DFQATT and CDR2 SNEGSKA. The CDR3 holds 14 amino acids from the cysteine to the phenylalanine. Only the CDR3 region is kept as DNA, spanning 42 bases read in frame from base 1. The V end loses 4 bases and the J end loses 9 bases, and a stretch of 19 bases separates them. The library was obtained by PCR. The instrument was an Illumina HiSeq 2500. TCR library preparation used molecular barcoding, with unique molecular identifiers applied to normalize quantification of the TCRbeta repertoire. TCRdb reanalyzed the raw reads on its own, using fastp at Q25 for trimming and MiXCR for clone calling, and kept in-frame beta chains. When rows share a CDR3 protein, they turn into one entry using the most common DNA and genes. The sample table shows tens of thousands of distinct CDR3 sequences, and roughly 13% are seen once. The ten most abundant clones make up 25% to 30% of the sample.

About this clonotype: Its binding antigen is unknown. No clone much larger than this one lies a single base away; base qualities are absent.

The treatment or condition label, read with the paper, signifies: allogeneic hematopoietic cell transplantation with graft depleted of TCRalphabeta T cells and CD19 B cells. TCRalphabeta/CD19-depleted allogeneic hematopoietic cell grafts were given to the transplant recipients, all of whom were children. This chain joins TRBV20-1 to TRBJ1-5, with the identity of the D gene unclear. The clonotype originates from a male patient under 10 years old who had a stem cell transplant for acute lymphoblastic leukemia, so the T cells may come from the graft donor. The sequenced sample was PBMCs, mostly from graft donor cells, obtained 180 days after TCRalphabeta/CD19-depleted stem cell transplant. The DNA sequence reads TGCAGTGCTACCCGAGGGCAGCCTTTGTGGCCCCAGCATTTT. Its product reads: CSATRGQPLWPQHF.